The 4 T cell receptor beta chains listed next were all sequenced from one sample in a study of blood T cell repertoires in COVID-19. TCRdb's copy holds only in-frame clones and misses some; the assay was immunoSEQ multiplex PCR. Here the sample spans 200,000 to 300,000 clones, about 80% being singletons. The sequencing input was peripheral blood. These receptors all come from a woman older than 75 with acute or convalescent COVID-19.

CDR3 residues: CASSAVLREAFF. The CDR3 DNA follows: TGTGCCAGCAGCGCAGTACTAAGGGAAGCTTTCTTT. V is TRBV6-5 and J is TRBJ1-1; no definite D call. CDR3 length: 12 amino acids. Germline loops: CDR1 MNHEY, CDR2 SVGAGI. Trimming cost V 6 bases and J 8 bases, with 13 bases left between them.

The CDR3 DNA is TGTGCCAGCAGCCAACAGGGTTCACGGTACTTC. Its protein product is CASSQQGSRYF. V usage is TRBV3-1 (or the pseudogene TRBV3-2) and J usage is TRBJ2-5; D might be TRBD1 (5 bases). Trimming removed 2 bases from V and 13 bases from J, with 11 bases in between. CDR1 is LGHDT and CDR2 is YNNKEL in the germline V gene (reference sequence). This CDR3 comprises 11 residues.

The table lists this clone with a count of one. V usage is TRBV5-1 and J usage is TRBJ1-5; D may be TRBD1 (5 bases). V lost 0 bases and J 0 bases, leaving 16 bases between the germline ends. Looked up from germline, CDR1 is SGHRS and CDR2 is YFSETQ. The CDR3 totals 18 residues. The CDR3: CASSLVGQSRSSNQPQHF. CDR3 sequence (DNA): TGCGCCAGCAGCTTGGTGGGGCAGTCCAGGTCTAGCAATCAGCCCCAGCATTTT.

J is TRBJ1-5 and V is TRBV5-1; 8 bases fit TRBD1. CDR1 and CDR2 (germline): SGHRS, YFSETQ. V lost 4 bases to trimming and J lost 1 base; unmatched junction nucleotides: 4. This CDR3 spans 15 amino acids. The CDR3 region has the DNA TGCGCCAGCAGCCCGACAGGGGAGAGCAATCAGCCCCAGCATTTT. The encoded protein is CASSPTGESNQPQHF. The full variable domain, its missing parts supplied by reference TRBV5-1 and TRBJ1-5, is KAGVTQTPRYLIKTRGQQVTLSCSPISGHRSVSWYQQTPGQGLQFLFEYFSETQRNKGNFPGRFSGRQFSNSRSEMNVSTLELGDSALYLCASSPTGESNQPQHFGDGTRLSIL.